Shown below are 9 T cell receptor beta chains from a single sample sequenced in a study of beta chain features in type 1 diabetes. Whole-study results and caveats: Shorter TCRB CDR3s, moderately but significantly so, were found in Type 1 diabetes patients in all four CD4+ subsets.

Of the isolated RNA, all was reverse transcribed, and so the sequenced material was expressed TCRB transcripts. Measured with immunoSEQ multiplex PCR; TCRdb has only the in-frame clones, and not every one. The sample lists over 150,000 clones; around 10% were seen once. No antigen has been assigned to these receptors. Specimen: central memory CD4+ T cells from blood. The source is a young man with type 1 diabetes.

The V call is TRBV11-2, the J call TRBJ2-3, with TRBD1 matching over 10 bases. J was trimmed by 2 bases and V by 5 bases; bases with no gene match: 7. Germline V CDR1 and CDR2: SGHAT, FQNNGV. The CDR3 consists of 16 residues. CDR3 loop: CASSLRTGGYTDTQYF. The CDR3 DNA sequence: TGTGCCAGCAGCCTACGGACAGGGGGGTACACAGATACGCAGTATTTT.

This clone was counted only a few times. V usage is TRBV29-1 and J usage is TRBJ2-2, with D uncertain. Germline lookup yields CDR1 SQVTM and CDR2 ANQGSEA. The CDR3 has 13 amino acids. Trimming stripped 4 bases from V and 0 bases from J, with 6 bases between. The CDR3 sequence: CSVGHTNTGELFF. Written as DNA, the CDR3 is TGCAGCGTTGGACATACGAACACCGGGGAGCTGTTTTTT.

This clone was found a few times. This chain links TRBV7-3 with TRBJ2-5; D is unresolved. The CDR3 totals 12 residues. The germline V gene encodes CDR1 SGHTA and CDR2 FQGTGA. Trimming stripped 6 bases from V and 4 bases from J, with 9 bases between. The CDR3 sequence is CASSYIGETQYF. For the CDR3, the DNA is TGTGCCAGCAGTTATATCGGAGAGACCCAGTACTTC.

The rearrangement joins TRBV30 to TRBJ2-7, with 12 bases aligning to TRBD2. Germline V gene data show CDR1 as GTSNPN and CDR2 as SVGIG (reference sequence). With V trimmed by 2 bases and J by 5 bases, 10 bases remained unmatched. The CDR3 covers 16 residues. The CDR3 DNA sequence: TGTGCCTGGAGTCGCACCCGGACTAGCGGGATCAACGAGCAGTACTTC. Protein product: CAWSRTRTSGINEQYF.

This chain uses TRBV14 with TRBJ1-5, with 7 bases matching TRBD1. CDR3 length: 16 amino acids. V lost 4 bases to trimming and J lost 3 bases; unmatched junction nucleotides: 9. Germline V gene data show CDR1 as SGHDN and CDR2 as FVKESK. The CDR3 region has the DNA TGTGCCAGCAGCCCCTCCCGGAGGGGGCCCAATCAGCCCCAGCATTTT. Its translation is CASSPSRRGPNQPQHF.

In this sample, this clone turned up a few times. The V gene is TRBV2, the J gene TRBJ2-7; tentatively, D is TRBD1 (6 bases). There are 13 residues in the CDR3. CDR1 SNHLY and CDR2 FYNNEI come from the germline V gene. Between the trimmed V and J ends, which lost 2 bases and 10 bases, there was a span of 15 bases. The CDR3 region has the DNA TGTGCCAGCAGTGAAATGGGGACAACGGGACAGTACTTC. Its translation is CASSEMGTTGQYF. The full variable domain, rest sourced from reference TRBV2 and TRBJ2-7, is EPEVTQTPSHQVTQMGQEVILRCVPISNHLYFYWYRQILGQKVEFLVSFYNNEISEKSEIFDDQFSVERPDGSNFTLKIRSTKLEDSAMYFCASSEMGTTGQYFGPGTRLTVT.

In its sample, this clone was seen a few times. CDR3 region: CAWDRGITEAFF. CDR3 DNA sequence: TGTGCCTGGGACAGGGGAATCACTGAAGCTTTCTTT. The chain carries TRBV30 and TRBJ1-1; 8 positions agree with TRBD1. CDR1 and CDR2 (germline): GTSNPN, SVGIG (reference sequence). This CDR3 contains 12 residues. After removal of 5 bases from V and 4 bases from J, the junction contained 3 bases not matched to a gene. Full variable domain (rest looked up from reference TRBV30 and TRBJ1-1): SQTIHQWPATLVQPVGSPLSLECTVEGTSNPNLYWYRQAAGRGLQLLFYSVGIGQISSEVPQNLSASRPQDRQFILSSKKLLLSDSGFYLCAWDRGITEAFFGQGTRLTVV.

The CDR3 nucleotides are TGTGCCAGTCACACGTCTGGGACTAGCGGCTACGAGCAGTACTTC. This encodes CASHTSGTSGYEQYF. The chain carries TRBV28 and TRBJ2-7; the match to TRBD2 covers 11 bases. After removal of 9 bases from V and 3 bases from J, the junction contained 10 bases not matched to a gene. This CDR3 comprises 15 residues. Germline CDR1 MDHEN, CDR2 SYDVKM.

This chain links TRBV6-1 with TRBJ2-3, with D perhaps TRBD2 (5 bases). V was trimmed by 3 bases and J by 2 bases, leaving 12 bases between them. In germline, CDR1 is MNHNS, CDR2 SASEGT. This CDR3 is 15 amino acids long. The CDR3 DNA is TGTGCCAGCAGTGATTGGGGTAGCGTCACAGATACGCAGTATTTT. This sequence encodes CASSDWGSVTDTQYF.